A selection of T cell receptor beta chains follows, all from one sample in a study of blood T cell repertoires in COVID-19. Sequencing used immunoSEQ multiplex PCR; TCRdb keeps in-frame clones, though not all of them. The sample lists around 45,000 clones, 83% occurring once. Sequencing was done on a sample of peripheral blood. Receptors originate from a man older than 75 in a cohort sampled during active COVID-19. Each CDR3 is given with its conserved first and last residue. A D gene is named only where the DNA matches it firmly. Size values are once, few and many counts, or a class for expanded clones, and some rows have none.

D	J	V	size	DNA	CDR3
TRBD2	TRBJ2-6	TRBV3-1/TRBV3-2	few	TGTGCCAGCAGCCCGGGAGGCTCTGGGGCCAACGTCCTGACTTTC	CASSPGGSGANVLTF
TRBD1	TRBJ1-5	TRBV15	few	TGTGCCACCAGCAGTTTATACGGGACAGGGGGCGATCAGCCCCAGCATTTT	CATSSLYGTGGDQPQHF
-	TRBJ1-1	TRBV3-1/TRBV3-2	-	TGTGCCAGCAGGGGCGGGGATTGGGCTTTCTTT	CASRGGDWAFF
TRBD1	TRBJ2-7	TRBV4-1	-	TGCGCCAGCAGCCAGCCGGGACAGGGCTACGAGCAGTACTTC	CASSQPGQGYEQYF
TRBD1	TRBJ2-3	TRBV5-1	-	TGCGCCAGCAGCGAGGAAGAGGGGGCTGTATTTCTAGATACGCAGTATTTT	CASSEEEGAVFLDTQYF
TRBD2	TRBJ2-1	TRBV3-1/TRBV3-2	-	TGTGCCAGCAGCCAGGGACTAGCGGGTGCCACCTACAATGAGCAGTTCTTC	CASSQGLAGATYNEQFF
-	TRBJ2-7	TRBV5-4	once	TGTGCCAGCAGCTCCGGGACTGCCACGGGCTACGAGCAGTACTTC	CASSSGTATGYEQYF
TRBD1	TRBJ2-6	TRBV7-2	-	TGTGCCAGCGCCCGGGACAGTAGCTCTGGGGCCAACGTCCTGACTTTC	CASARDSSSGANVLTF
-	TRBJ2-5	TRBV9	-	TGTGCCAGCAGCGTAGGCGGTCTCCAAGAGACCCAGTACTTC	CASSVGGLQETQYF
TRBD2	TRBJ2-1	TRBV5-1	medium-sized	TGCGCCAGCAGCTTCGGGACTAGCGGGGGGGCGAACTACAATGAGCAGTTCTTC	CASSFGTSGGANYNEQFF
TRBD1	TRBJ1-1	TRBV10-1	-	TGCGCCAGCAGCGCGGGACAGGGGGGGACTGAAGCTTTCTTT	CASSAGQGGTEAFF
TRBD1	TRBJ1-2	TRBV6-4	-	TGTGCCAGCAGTCGAACAGGGGGCGATTATGGCTACACCTTC	CASSRTGGDYGYTF
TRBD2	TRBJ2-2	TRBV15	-	TGTGCCACCAGCAGAGTAGCGGGGGGTAACACCGGGGAGCTGTTTTTT	CATSRVAGGNTGELFF
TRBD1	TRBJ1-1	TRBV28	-	TGTGCCAGCATAATACCGGGACAGGGACTTACTGAAGCTTTCTTT	CASIIPGQGLTEAFF
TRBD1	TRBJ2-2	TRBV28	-	TGTGCCAGCAGCCTACAGGGGGTAACCGGGGAGCTGTTTTTT	CASSLQGVTGELFF
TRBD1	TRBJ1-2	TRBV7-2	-	TGTGCCAGCAGCTTAGCGAGGGGGACAGGGGTCGGCTACACCTTC	CASSLARGTGVGYTF
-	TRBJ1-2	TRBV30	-	TGTGCCTGGAGTGTAAGGGGTGGCTACACCTTC	CAWSVRGGYTF
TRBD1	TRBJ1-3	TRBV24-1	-	TGTGCCACCAGTGATTTGCTAGGACAGGGGACGGACACCATATATTTT	CATSDLLGQGTDTIYF